This entry concerns a single TCR beta chain. Its matching antigen is unknown. Trimming removed 0 bases at V and 4 bases at J, with 9 bases between. CDR3 size: 14 residues. Germline V gene sequence: CDR1 LNHNV, CDR2 YYDKDF (reference sequence). Donors consisted of healthy bone marrow donors. This sample is drawn from a study of cytomegalovirus exposure and HLA in healthy donors. Amplification used 60 Vbeta primers and 13 Jbeta primers. Libraries were prepared by immunoSEQ multiplex PCR; TCRdb keeps only in-frame clonotypes and omits some of them. The repertoire has approximately 92,000 clones, 81% of them found once; the top ten carry 4.2%. Study-wide results and limits: Immune exposure information comprised only CMV serostatus. The authors enumerated 180 or so TCR beta chains as linked to cytomegalovirus.

The chain carries TRBV15 and TRBJ1-2; possibly TRBD1 for D (5 bases). Sequencing used PBMCs. This receptor was identified in a woman aged 70-85 years in good health and CMV-seropositive. CDR3 nucleotides: TGTGCCACCAGCAGAGATAGGGGTACCTATGGCTACACCTTC. Its translation: CATSRDRGTYGYTF.